The 24 T cell receptor beta chains in this list originate from one sample, sequenced in a study of PD-L1 blockade in urothelial cancer. Time point described: pretreatment peripheral blood. Sequenced by immunoSEQ multiplex PCR; TCRdb stores in-frame clones only, minus some. Among 50,000 to 75,000 clones listed, 80% to 90% were seen once. Sequences were derived from PBMCs, sampled around atezolizumab (anti-PD-L1) treatment. These receptors were collected from a man between 70 and 80 years old with urothelial cancer.

The CDR3 nucleotides read TGTGCCAGCAGCCTTGAAAGACAGGTCGCTAACTATGGCTACACCTTC. Protein product: CASSLERQVANYGYTF. This chain links TRBV4-2 with TRBJ1-2; D might be TRBD1 (6 bases). V lost 4 bases and J 0 bases, leaving 15 bases between the germline ends. CDR1 and CDR2 from the germline V gene are LGHNA and YNFKEQ. The CDR3 spans 16 residues.

CDR3 protein: CASSFGSSYQPQHF. The CDR3 DNA is TGTGCCAGCAGCTTCGGGTCGTCATACCAGCCCCAGCATTTT. This chain links TRBV7-2 with TRBJ1-5, with D unresolved. The CDR3 has 14 amino acids. Per germline, CDR1 SGHTA and CDR2 FQGNSA. The V end was cut by 3 bases, the J end by 7 bases, with 13 bases between.

This clone was recorded once. The chain uses TRBV25-1 and TRBJ1-3; possibly TRBD1 for D (6 bases). This CDR3 has 16 residues. The germline CDR1 and CDR2 sequences are MGHDK and SYGVNS. Trimming cost V 2 bases and J 0 bases, with 11 bases left between them. The CDR3 DNA sequence: TGTGCCAGCAGTGAAGGAACAGGGAGCTCTGGAAACACCATATATTTT. The encoded protein is CASSEGTGSSGNTIYF.

This rearrangement joins TRBV4-1 to TRBJ1-1; D is undetermined. The V gene lost 0 bases and the J gene lost 5 bases, with 13 bases spanning the gap. CDR3 size: 15 residues. Germline V lookup: CDR1 MGHRA, CDR2 YSYEKL. The CDR3 DNA reads as TGCGCCAGCAGCCAAGACCAGGCGGCGGGGACTGAAGCTTTCTTT. Encoded protein: CASSQDQAAGTEAFF.

This clone has more than one count but fewer than ten. This chain joins TRBV5-1 and TRBJ2-3, with D unclear. This CDR3 has 14 amino acids. The V end was cut by 0 bases, the J end by 0 bases, with 5 bases between. From germline, CDR1 is SGHRS and CDR2 YFSETQ. The CDR3 loop reads CASSLDGSTDTQYF. The CDR3 nucleotides read TGCGCCAGCAGCTTGGACGGGAGCACAGATACGCAGTATTTT.

The gene calls are TRBV6-5 and TRBJ1-5, with 7 bases identical to TRBD1. Trimming cost V 6 bases and J 3 bases; bases outside gene matches: 5. The CDR3 consists of 14 residues. Looked up from germline, CDR1 is MNHEY and CDR2 is SVGAGI. CDR3 sequence: CASSPDRDNQPQHF. The CDR3 DNA reads TGTGCCAGCAGCCCCGACAGGGACAATCAGCCCCAGCATTTT.

This chain connects TRBV5-5 to TRBJ1-2, with TRBD1 matching 9 bases. Trimming took 4 bases from V and 7 from J; bases not matched to a gene: 8. CDR1 is SGHKS and CDR2 is YYEKEE in the germline V gene (reference sequence). CDR3 length equals 14 residues. The CDR3: CASSPGTGLRGYTF. Here the CDR3 DNA reads TGTGCCAGCAGCCCCGGGACAGGGTTACGTGGCTACACCTTC. Drawing the rest from reference TRBV5-5 and TRBJ1-2, the complete variable domain is DAGVTQSPTHLIKTRGQQVTLRCSPISGHKSVSWYQQVLGQGPQFIFQYYEKEERGRGNFPDRFSARQFPNYSSELNVNALLLGDSALYLCASSPGTGLRGYTFGSGTRLTVV.

The genes are TRBV4-2 and TRBJ2-7; 7 positions agree with TRBD2. Germline V lookup: CDR1 LGHNA, CDR2 YNFKEQ. The CDR3 consists of 15 residues. V was pared by 5 bases and J by 2 bases, with 9 bases of the junction left unmatched. The DNA for the CDR3 is TGTGCCAGCAGCTTGGGCGGGAGCCTTACCTACGAGCAGTACTTC. Its translation is CASSLGGSLTYEQYF.

This clone is a singleton in its sample. This chain links TRBV9 with TRBJ2-5; D is perhaps TRBD1 (6 bases). CDR1 is SGDLS and CDR2 is YYNGEE in the germline V gene. Trimming left V 3 bases short and J 5 bases short, with 17 bases between. The CDR3 extends over 15 amino acids. The DNA for the CDR3 is TGTGCCAGCAGCGCAGGACAGACGCTGGGGGAGACCCAGTACTTC. This gives the protein CASSAGQTLGETQYF.

This clone has only a few counts. The V and J genes are TRBV5-4 and TRBJ1-5, with TRBD1 matching over 11 bases. Germline V lookup: CDR1 SGHNT, CDR2 YYREEE (reference sequence). V shed 4 bases and J 7 bases; nucleotides not matched to a gene: 4. This CDR3 is built from 14 residues. The CDR3 reads CASSDGTGGQPQHF. The CDR3 DNA reads TGTGCCAGCAGCGACGGGACAGGGGGACAGCCCCAGCATTTT.

The chain couples TRBV5-8 to TRBJ1-1; TRBD1 aligns across 7 bases. V trimming: 0 bases; J trimming: 2 bases; junction bases outside the gene matches: 10. This CDR3 has 17 residues. In germline, CDR1 is SGHTS, CDR2 YDEGEE. CDR3 loop: CASSLGEHDRVNTEAFF. The CDR3, as DNA: TGTGCCAGCAGCTTGGGGGAACATGACAGGGTCAACACTGAAGCTTTCTTT.

This clone has only one observation. The CDR3 DNA reads as TGCGCCAGCAGCCAAGTGTCGAGCGGGAGGGGCACCGGGGAGCTGTTTTTT. Protein sequence: CASSQVSSGRGTGELFF. The rearrangement links TRBV4-1 to TRBJ2-2, with 10 nucleotides matching TRBD2. Germline CDR1 is MGHRA and CDR2 is YSYEKL. This CDR3 is built from 17 residues. V trimming: 1 base; J trimming: 4 bases; junction bases outside the gene matches: 6.

This clone was seen a handful of times. The rearrangement joins TRBV7-9 to TRBJ1-5, with a weak D call TRBD1 (5 bases). CDR1 is SEHNR, CDR2 FQNEAQ, per germline (reference sequence). CDR3 length equals 14 residues. Deletions cut 1 base from V and 7 bases from J, with 11 bases between. The CDR3 sequence: CASSLDGGGQPQHF. CDR3 sequence (DNA): TGTGCCAGCAGCTTAGACGGGGGAGGCCAGCCCCAGCATTTT.

The rearrangement uses TRBV6-5 and TRBJ1-1, with 7 bases aligning to TRBD1. The CDR3 runs 14 residues. The germline V gene has CDR1 MNHEY and CDR2 SVGAGI. V lost 7 bases, J lost 1 base, and 6 bases stayed unmatched. CDR3 DNA: TGTGCCAGCACCCCAGGGGGTGGGAACACTGAAGCTTTCTTT. Protein: CASTPGGGNTEAFF.

The CDR3, as DNA: TGTGCCTGCCCACCTCGCTCCGGGACAGGGTATGGCTACACCTTC. It specifies CACPPRSGTGYGYTF. This rearrangement joins TRBV30 to TRBJ1-2, with 9 bases aligning to TRBD1. CDR1 and CDR2 from the germline V gene are GTSNPN and SVGIG (reference sequence). The CDR3 is 15 amino acids. V shed 6 bases and J 5 bases; nucleotides not matched to a gene: 13.

The rearrangement links TRBV6-5 to TRBJ1-2; TRBD1 aligns across 7 bases. Losses at the gene ends were 2 bases for V and 3 bases for J; bases not matched to a gene: 6. This CDR3 is 15 amino acids long. Germline V gives CDR1 MNHEY, CDR2 SVGAGI. The CDR3 protein is CASSYTLQGYYGYTF. The CDR3 DNA reads TGTGCCAGCAGTTACACTTTACAGGGGTACTATGGCTACACCTTC.

In its sample, this clone was seen a few times. The genes are TRBV28 and TRBJ1-5; no clear D gene. V shed 5 bases and J shed 1 base, with 9 bases lying between them. The V gene's germline CDR1 is MDHEN and CDR2 SYDVKM. The CDR3 consists of 14 residues. CDR3 nucleotide sequence: TGTGCCAGCAGTCCGCATCGGAGCAATCAGCCCCAGCATTTT. Its protein product is CASSPHRSNQPQHF.

This rearrangement joins TRBV19 to TRBJ1-5; a possible D gene is TRBD1 (5 bases). V lost 6 bases and J lost 2, with 20 bases in between. CDR1 is LNHDA and CDR2 is SQIVND in the germline V gene (reference sequence). The CDR3 covers 17 residues. The CDR3 DNA reads as TGTGCCAGTAGGTCGGAGGGGAGGGCTCCGGGCAATCAGCCCCAGCATTTT. This translates into CASRSEGRAPGNQPQHF. The full variable domain, completed using reference TRBV19 and TRBJ1-5, is DGGITQSPKYLFRKEGQNVTLSCEQNLNHDAMYWYRQDPGQGLRLIYYSQIVNDFQKGDIAEGYSVSREKKESFPLTVTSAQKNPTAFYLCASRSEGRAPGNQPQHFGDGTRLSIL.

The genes are TRBV6-1 and TRBJ2-7, with D possibly being TRBD2 (5 bases). Germline V gives CDR1 MNHNS, CDR2 SASEGT. The germline V and J ends were trimmed by 5 bases and 3 bases, with 17 bases remaining between them. The CDR3 runs to 15 residues. The CDR3 DNA reads TGTGCCAGCAGTCCCCGCAGGACTCAAGACTACGAGCAGTACTTC. Encoded protein: CASSPRRTQDYEQYF.

With regard to this clone: This sample includes further DNA sequences coding for the same CDR3. The gene calls are TRBV6-5 and TRBJ2-6; the D gene is possibly TRBD1 (5 bases). CDR3 length: 15 residues. V lost 4 bases to trimming and J lost 0 bases, with 7 bases between them. CDR1 MNHEY and CDR2 SVGAGI come from the germline V gene. The CDR3 is CASSSRASGANVLTF. The CDR3 DNA sequence: TGTGCCAGCAGTTCCAGGGCCTCTGGGGCCAACGTCCTGACTTTC.

The rearrangement links TRBV5-5 to TRBJ2-5; D remains unclear. The CDR3 loop spans 15 amino acids. Trimming left V 2 bases short and J 1 base short, with 12 bases between. Germline V gene lookup returns CDR1 SGHKS and CDR2 YYEKEE (reference sequence). The CDR3 loop is CASSFTPTGQETQYF. The CDR3 nucleotides read TGTGCCAGCAGCTTTACCCCAACGGGCCAAGAGACCCAGTACTTC.

J is TRBJ2-7 and V is TRBV6-6; maybe TRBD2 (6 bases). Germline assignment: CDR1 MNHNY and CDR2 SVGAGI (reference sequence). Deletions cut 0 bases from V and 3 bases from J, with 12 bases between. The CDR3 totals 15 residues. The CDR3 region has the DNA TGTGCCAGCAGTTACTCAATCGGGGGTTTCTACGAGCAGTACTTC. Protein: CASSYSIGGFYEQYF.

Judged by abundance, this clone is medium-sized. This sequence joins TRBV19 and TRBJ2-1, with D possibly matching TRBD2 (7 bases). Trimming removed 4 bases from V and 6 bases from J, with 16 bases in between. The CDR3 is 15 amino acids. Germline V CDR1 and CDR2: LNHDA, SQIVND (reference sequence). The CDR3: CASSNTGGHLNEQFF. The CDR3 DNA reads as TGTGCCAGTAGTAATACGGGGGGACATCTCAATGAGCAGTTCTTC.

The chain is built from TRBV28 and TRBJ1-5; 8 bases fit TRBD1. The germline V gene has CDR1 MDHEN and CDR2 SYDVKM. The CDR3 contains 16 residues. V trimming: 2 bases; J trimming: 3 bases; junction bases outside the gene matches: 6. The CDR3 spells CASSLRDRWYNQPQHF. DNA of the CDR3: TGTGCCAGCAGTTTAAGGGACAGGTGGTACAATCAGCCCCAGCATTTT.